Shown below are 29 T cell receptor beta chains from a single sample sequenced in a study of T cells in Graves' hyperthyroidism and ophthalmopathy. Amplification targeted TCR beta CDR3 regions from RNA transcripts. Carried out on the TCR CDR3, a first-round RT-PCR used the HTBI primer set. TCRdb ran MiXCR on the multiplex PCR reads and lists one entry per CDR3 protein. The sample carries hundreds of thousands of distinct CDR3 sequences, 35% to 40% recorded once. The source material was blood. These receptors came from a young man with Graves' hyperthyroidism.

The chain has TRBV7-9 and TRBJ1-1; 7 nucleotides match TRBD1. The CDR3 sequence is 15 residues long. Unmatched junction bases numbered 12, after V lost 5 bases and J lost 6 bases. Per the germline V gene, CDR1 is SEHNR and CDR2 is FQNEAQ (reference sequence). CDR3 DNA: TGTGCCAGCAGCCAAGATGAGGGGGCAATGGCTGAAGCTTTCTTT. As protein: CASSQDEGAMAEAFF.

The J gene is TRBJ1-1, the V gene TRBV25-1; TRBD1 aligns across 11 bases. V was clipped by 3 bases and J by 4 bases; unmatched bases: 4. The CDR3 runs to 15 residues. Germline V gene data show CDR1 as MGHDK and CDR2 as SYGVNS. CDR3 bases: TGTGCCAGCAGTGATATGGGACAGGGGGGCACTGAAGCTTTCTTT. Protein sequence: CASSDMGQGGTEAFF.

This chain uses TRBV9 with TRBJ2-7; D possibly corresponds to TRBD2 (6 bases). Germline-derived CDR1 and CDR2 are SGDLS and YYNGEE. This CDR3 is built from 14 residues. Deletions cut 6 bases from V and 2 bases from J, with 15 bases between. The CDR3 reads CASTTDGGAYEQYF. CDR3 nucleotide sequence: TGTGCCAGCACCACGGACGGAGGGGCCTACGAGCAGTACTTC.

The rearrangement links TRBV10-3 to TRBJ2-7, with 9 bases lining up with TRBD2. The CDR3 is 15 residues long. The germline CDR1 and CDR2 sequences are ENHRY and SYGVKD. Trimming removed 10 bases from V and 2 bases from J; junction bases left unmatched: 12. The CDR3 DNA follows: TGTGCCAGCCTATTGACTAGCGGTGTTACCTACGAGCAGTACTTC. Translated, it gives CASLLTSGVTYEQYF.

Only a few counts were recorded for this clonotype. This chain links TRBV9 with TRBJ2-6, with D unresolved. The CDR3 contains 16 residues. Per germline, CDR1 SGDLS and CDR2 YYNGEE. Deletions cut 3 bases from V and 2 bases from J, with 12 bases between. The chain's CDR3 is CASSGGSPTGANVLTF. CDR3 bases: TGTGCCAGCAGCGGAGGCAGCCCTACTGGGGCCAACGTCCTGACTTTC.

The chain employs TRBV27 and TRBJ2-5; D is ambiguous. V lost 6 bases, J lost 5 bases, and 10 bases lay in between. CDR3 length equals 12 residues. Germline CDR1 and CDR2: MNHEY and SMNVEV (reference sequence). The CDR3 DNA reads TGTGCCAGCAGGAACATGGAGGAGACCCAGTACTTC. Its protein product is CASRNMEETQYF.

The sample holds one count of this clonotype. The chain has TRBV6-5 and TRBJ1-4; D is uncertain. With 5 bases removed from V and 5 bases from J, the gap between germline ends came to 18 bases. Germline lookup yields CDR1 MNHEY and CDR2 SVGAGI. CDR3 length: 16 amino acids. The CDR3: CASSPRTTARNEKLFF. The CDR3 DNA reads TGTGCCAGCAGTCCACGGACGACTGCCAGGAATGAAAAACTGTTTTTT.

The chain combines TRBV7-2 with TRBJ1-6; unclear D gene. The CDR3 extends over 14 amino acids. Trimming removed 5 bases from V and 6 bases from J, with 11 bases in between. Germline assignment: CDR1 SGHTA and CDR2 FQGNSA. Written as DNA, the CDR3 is TGTGCCAGCAGCGCAGACCCGACTAATTCACCCCTCCACTTT. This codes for CASSADPTNSPLHF.

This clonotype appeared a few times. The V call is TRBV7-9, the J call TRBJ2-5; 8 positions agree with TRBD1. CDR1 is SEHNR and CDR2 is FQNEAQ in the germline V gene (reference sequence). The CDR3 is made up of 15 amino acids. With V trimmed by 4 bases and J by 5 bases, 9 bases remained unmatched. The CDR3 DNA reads TGTGCCAGCAGCTCGCCGCGGACAGGGAAGGAGACCCAGTACTTC. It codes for CASSSPRTGKETQYF.

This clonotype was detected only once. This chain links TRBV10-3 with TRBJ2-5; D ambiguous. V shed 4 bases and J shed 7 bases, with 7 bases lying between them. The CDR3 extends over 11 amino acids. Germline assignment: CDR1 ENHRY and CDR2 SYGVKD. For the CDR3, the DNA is TGTGCCATCAGTGTTGGCAGGACCCAGTACTTC. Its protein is CAISVGRTQYF.

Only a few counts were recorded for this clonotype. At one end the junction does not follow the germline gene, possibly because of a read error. The CDR3 DNA sequence: TGTGCCAGTAGCATAGATGAACGGCCCGGGGAGCTGTTTTTT. Encoded protein: CASSIDERPGELFF. The V and J genes are TRBV19 and TRBJ2-2; D unresolved. This CDR3 is built from 14 residues. The germline CDR1 and CDR2 sequences are LNHDA and SQIVND (reference sequence).

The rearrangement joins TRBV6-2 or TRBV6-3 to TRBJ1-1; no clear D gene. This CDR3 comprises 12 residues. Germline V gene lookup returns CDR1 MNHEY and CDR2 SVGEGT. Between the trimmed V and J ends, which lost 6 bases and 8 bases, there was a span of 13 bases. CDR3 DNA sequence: TGTGCCAGCAGCCAGGCGGACTGGGAAGCTTTCTTT. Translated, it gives CASSQADWEAFF.

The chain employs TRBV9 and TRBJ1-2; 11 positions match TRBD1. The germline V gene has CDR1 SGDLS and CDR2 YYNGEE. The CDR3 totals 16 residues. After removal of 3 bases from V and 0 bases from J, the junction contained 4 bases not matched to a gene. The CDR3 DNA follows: TGTGCCAGCAGCGAGTGGGGACAGGGGGCTAACTATGGCTACACCTTC. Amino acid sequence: CASSEWGQGANYGYTF.

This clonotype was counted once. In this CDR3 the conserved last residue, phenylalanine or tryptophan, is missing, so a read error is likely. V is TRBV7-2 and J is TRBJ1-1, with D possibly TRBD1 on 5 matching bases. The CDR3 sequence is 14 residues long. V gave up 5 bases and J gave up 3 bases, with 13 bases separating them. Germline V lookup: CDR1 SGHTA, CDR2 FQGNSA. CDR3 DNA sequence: TGTGCCAGCAGCGATGGGACGCTGTACACTGAAGCTTTCTTG. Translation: CASSDGTLYTEAFL.

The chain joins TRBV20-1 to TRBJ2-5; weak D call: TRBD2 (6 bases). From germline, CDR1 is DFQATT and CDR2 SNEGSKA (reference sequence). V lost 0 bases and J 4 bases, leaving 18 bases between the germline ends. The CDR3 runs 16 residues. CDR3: CSARDLLNGGRETQYF. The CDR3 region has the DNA TGCAGTGCTAGAGATCTTCTTAATGGGGGGAGAGAGACCCAGTACTTC.

The CDR3 DNA is TGTGCCAGCAGTCCTAGCGGGAGAGGCCACGAGCAGTACTTC. As protein: CASSPSGRGHEQYF. The chain combines TRBV6-1 with TRBJ2-7, with 10 bases fitting TRBD2. Germline loops: CDR1 MNHNS, CDR2 SASEGT. The CDR3 covers 14 residues. V dropped 5 bases and J dropped 5; count of bases not matched to a gene: 6.

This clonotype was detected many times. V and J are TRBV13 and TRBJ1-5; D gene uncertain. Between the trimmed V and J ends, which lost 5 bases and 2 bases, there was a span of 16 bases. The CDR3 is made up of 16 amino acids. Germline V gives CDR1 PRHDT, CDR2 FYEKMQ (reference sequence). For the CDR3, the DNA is TGTGCCAGCAGCCAAGGTCGGGAGTTTGGCAATCAGCCCCAGCATTTT. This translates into CASSQGREFGNQPQHF. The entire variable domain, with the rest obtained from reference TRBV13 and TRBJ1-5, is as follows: AAGVIQSPRHLIKEKRETATLKCYPIPRHDTVYWYQQGPGQDPQFLISFYEKMQSDKGSIPDRFSAQQFSDYHSELNMSSLELGDSALYFCASSQGREFGNQPQHFGDGTRLSIL.

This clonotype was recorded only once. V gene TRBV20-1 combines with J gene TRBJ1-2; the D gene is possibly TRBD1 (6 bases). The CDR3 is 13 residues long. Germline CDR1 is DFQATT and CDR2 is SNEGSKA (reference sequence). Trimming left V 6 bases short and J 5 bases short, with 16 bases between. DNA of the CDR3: TGCAGTGCCACCATGACAGGTTCATATGGCTACACCTTC. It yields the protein CSATMTGSYGYTF.

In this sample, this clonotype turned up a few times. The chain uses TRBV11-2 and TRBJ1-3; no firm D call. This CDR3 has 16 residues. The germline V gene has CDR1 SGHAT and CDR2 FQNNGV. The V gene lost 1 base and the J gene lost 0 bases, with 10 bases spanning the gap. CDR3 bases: TGTGCCAGCAGCTTAGGACTTGGAAGCTCTGGAAACACCATATATTTT. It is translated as CASSLGLGSSGNTIYF.

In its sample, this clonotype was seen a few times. The CDR3 protein is CATSAGDTYGYTF. In DNA form, the CDR3 reads TGTGCCACCAGTGCCGGGGACACCTATGGCTACACCTTC. This chain links TRBV24-1 with TRBJ1-2; D possibly corresponds to TRBD1 (6 bases). CDR1 and CDR2 (germline): KGHDR, SFDVKD. V lost 5 bases and J 4 bases, leaving 10 bases between the germline ends. CDR3 size: 13 residues.

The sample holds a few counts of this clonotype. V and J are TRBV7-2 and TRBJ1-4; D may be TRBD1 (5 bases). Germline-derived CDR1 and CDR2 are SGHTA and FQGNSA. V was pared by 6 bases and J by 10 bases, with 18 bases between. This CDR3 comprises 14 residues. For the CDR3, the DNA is TGTGCCAGCAGTGGTTCAGGGCGGGGAGGAAAACTGTTTTTT. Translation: CASSGSGRGGKLFF.

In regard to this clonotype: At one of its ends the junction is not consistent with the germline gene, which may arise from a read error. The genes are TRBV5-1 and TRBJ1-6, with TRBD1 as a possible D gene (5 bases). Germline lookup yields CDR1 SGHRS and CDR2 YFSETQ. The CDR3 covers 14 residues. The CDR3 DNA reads TGTGCCAGCAGCTCGACAGCGAATAATTCACCCCTCCACTTT. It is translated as CASSSTANNSPLHF.

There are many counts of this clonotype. The CDR3 sequence: CASGGGNTEAFF. The CDR3 DNA reads as TGTGCCAGCGGTGGGGGGAACACTGAAGCTTTCTTT. V and J are TRBV9 and TRBJ1-1; a weak D match, TRBD1 (5 bases). V was trimmed by 7 bases and J by 1 base, leaving 8 bases between them. This CDR3 comprises 12 residues. The germline V gene encodes CDR1 SGDLS and CDR2 YYNGEE.

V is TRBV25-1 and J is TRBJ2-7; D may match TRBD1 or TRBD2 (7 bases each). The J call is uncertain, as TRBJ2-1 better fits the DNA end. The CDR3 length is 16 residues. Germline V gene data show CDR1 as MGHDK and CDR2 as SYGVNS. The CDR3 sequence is CASSEWGGGTDNEQFF. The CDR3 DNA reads TGTGCCAGCAGTGAATGGGGAGGGGGGACAGACAATGAGCAGTTCTTC.

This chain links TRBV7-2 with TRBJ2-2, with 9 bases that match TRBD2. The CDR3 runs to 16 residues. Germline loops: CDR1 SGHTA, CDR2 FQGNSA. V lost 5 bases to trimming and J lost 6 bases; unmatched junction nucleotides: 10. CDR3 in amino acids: CASSPRERTSAGELFF. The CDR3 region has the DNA TGTGCCAGCAGCCCTAGGGAGCGGACTAGCGCCGGGGAGCTGTTTTTT.

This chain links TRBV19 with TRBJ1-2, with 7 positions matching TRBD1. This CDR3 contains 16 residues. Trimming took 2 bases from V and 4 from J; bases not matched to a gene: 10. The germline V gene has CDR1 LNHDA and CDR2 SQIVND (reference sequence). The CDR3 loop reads CASSIIPLQGIYGYTF. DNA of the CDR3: TGTGCCAGTAGTATAATCCCCTTACAGGGGATCTATGGCTACACCTTC.

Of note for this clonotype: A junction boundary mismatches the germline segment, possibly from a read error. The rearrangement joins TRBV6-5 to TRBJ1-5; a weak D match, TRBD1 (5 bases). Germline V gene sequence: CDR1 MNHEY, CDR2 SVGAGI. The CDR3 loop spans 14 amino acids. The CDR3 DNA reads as TGTGCCGGCAGTTACGGCGGGGGAGGGCAGCCCCAGCATTTT. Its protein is CAGSYGGGGQPQHF.

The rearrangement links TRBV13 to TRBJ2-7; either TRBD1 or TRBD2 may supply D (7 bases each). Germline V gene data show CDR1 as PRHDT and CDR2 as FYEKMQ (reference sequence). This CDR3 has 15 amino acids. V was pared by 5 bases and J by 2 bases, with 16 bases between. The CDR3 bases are TGTGCCAGCAGCCCAACAGGGGACTACCCCTACGAGCAGTACTTC. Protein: CASSPTGDYPYEQYF.

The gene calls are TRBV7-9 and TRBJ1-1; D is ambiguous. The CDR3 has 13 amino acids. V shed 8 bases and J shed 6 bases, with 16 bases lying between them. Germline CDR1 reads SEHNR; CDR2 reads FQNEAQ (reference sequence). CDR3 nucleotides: TGTGCCAGCTCTCAAAGGGTAACCCCTGAAGCTTTCTTT. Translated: CASSQRVTPEAFF. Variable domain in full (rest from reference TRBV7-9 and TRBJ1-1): DTGVSQNPRHKITKRGQNVTFRCDPISEHNRLYWYRQTLGQGPEFLTYFQNEAQLEKSRLLSDRFSAERPKGSFSTLEIQRTEQGDSAMYLCASSQRVTPEAFFGQGTRLTVV.